These 25 T cell receptor beta chains were all obtained from the same sample, sequenced in a study of T cell clusters in autoimmune cytopenias. Multiplex touch-down PCR amplified TRB using TRB-A and TRB-B pools in one tube. Following a re-call of the multiplex PCR reads, TCRdb has one entry per CDR3 protein and lacks DNA. Listed are 7,000 or so distinct CDR3 sequences; less than 20% falls within the top ten. Roughly 38,000 genome equivalents of blood DNA were amplified for TRB. These data were likewise used in another study, on T cell repertoires in aging, cancer and after chemotherapy.

Sequencing used peripheral blood. The receptors originated from a human donor in good health.

The chain links TRBV5-4 to TRBJ1-2. CDR1 is SGHNT, CDR2 YYREEE, per germline (reference sequence). The CDR3 contains 13 residues. CDR3 region: CASSFVGGSGYTF.

The chain employs TRBV6-5 and TRBJ1-5. CDR3 length: 16 amino acids. Germline V gene lookup returns CDR1 MNHEY and CDR2 SVGAGI. The CDR3 spells CASSYSSISLNQPQHF.

By frequency, this clonotype registers medium-sized. V gene TRBV6-5 combines with J gene TRBJ1-6; TCRdb outputs TRBD1, but without DNA this stays unchecked. In germline, CDR1 is MNHEY, CDR2 SVGAGI. This CDR3 is built from 16 residues. CDR3 sequence reads: CASSYSAQGFNSPLHF.

The CDR3 loop is CASSDIRTGESYGYTF. The chain uses TRBV6-4 and TRBJ1-2; the TCRdb D gene call, TRBD1, has no DNA to confirm it. Germline V lookup: CDR1 MRHNA, CDR2 SNTAGT. CDR3 length: 16 amino acids.

The chain is built from TRBV30 and TRBJ2-5; TCRdb lists TRBD1, though no DNA is available to test this call. The germline gives CDR1 GTSNPN, CDR2 SVGIG (reference sequence). This CDR3 region has 15 residues. The CDR3 is CAWSPRRGYQETQYF.

This clonotype is deemed medium-sized by its frequency. The genes are TRBV12-3 or TRBV12-4 and TRBJ1-6. The CDR3 consists of 13 residues. The CDR3 protein is CASSLSTVTPLHF.

The V call is TRBV4-3, the J call TRBJ2-3. CDR3 length equals 15 residues. Germline CDR1 is LGHNA and CDR2 is YSLEER. Here the CDR3 reads CASREATSGTDTQYF.

By frequency, this clonotype is medium-sized. The genes are TRBV6-5 and TRBJ1-4; TCRdb proposes TRBD1, but this gene call is untestable without DNA. The CDR3 has 16 amino acids. The V gene's germline CDR1 is MNHEY and CDR2 SVGAGI. CDR3 protein: CASSYSGTGVDGELFF.

J is TRBJ2-1 and V is TRBV5-5; absent DNA, TCRdb's TRBD1 call cannot be checked. Per germline, CDR1 SGHKS and CDR2 YYEKEE (reference sequence). This CDR3 contains 14 residues. CDR3 region: CATHSAGVYNEQFF.

The chain has TRBV27 and TRBJ2-1; TCRdb proposes TRBD2, but this gene call is untestable without DNA. This CDR3 contains 16 residues. Germline assignment: CDR1 MNHEY and CDR2 SMNVEV (reference sequence). CDR3 amino acids: CASSYETSGGSYEQFF.

Measured by frequency, this clonotype is medium-sized. V gene TRBV12-3 or TRBV12-4 combines with J gene TRBJ2-2; the TRBD2 assignment by TCRdb is unverifiable without DNA. The CDR3 has 13 residues. Here the CDR3 reads CASKGTNTGELFF.

The rearrangement uses TRBV5-5 and TRBJ2-5. Germline V gene lookup returns CDR1 SGHKS and CDR2 YYEKEE (reference sequence). The CDR3 covers 14 residues. CDR3 loop: CASSFRQAQETQYF.

This clonotype is classed as medium-sized by frequency. The rearrangement joins TRBV29-1 to TRBJ2-5; with no DNA, the TCRdb D assignment of TRBD2 cannot be verified. The CDR3 is 14 amino acids. Germline V gene sequence: CDR1 SQVTM, CDR2 ANQGSEA. The chain's CDR3 is CSVGRRGGVETQYF. Complete variable domain (other parts from reference TRBV29-1 and TRBJ2-5): SAVISQKPSRDICQRGTSLTIQCQVDSQVTMMFWYRQQPGQSLTLIATANQGSEATYESGFVIDKFPISRPNLTFSTLTVSNMSPEDSSIYLCSVGRRGGVETQYFGPGTRLLVL.

This clonotype registers medium-sized by frequency. This chain joins TRBV12-3 or TRBV12-4 and TRBJ2-3; the D call from TCRdb, TRBD1, cannot be confirmed without DNA. The CDR3 covers 15 residues. The CDR3 protein is CASSTGTSSTDTQYF.

Considering frequency, this clonotype is medium-sized. The rearrangement links TRBV6-5 to TRBJ2-7; TCRdb returns TRBD1, unconfirmable since there is no DNA. Germline V gene data show CDR1 as MNHEY and CDR2 as SVGAGI. This CDR3 has 15 residues. Here the CDR3 reads CASRRRDSSSYEQYF.

This clonotype is classed as medium-sized by frequency. The V call is TRBV12-3 or TRBV12-4, the J call TRBJ2-7; TCRdb reports TRBD1, a call that lacks DNA to check it against. The CDR3 runs 16 residues. CDR3 protein: CASSQVTGETPYEQYF.

J is TRBJ1-1 and V is TRBV20-1; TCRdb outputs TRBD1, but without DNA this stays unchecked. The CDR3 is 15 residues long. The germline CDR1 and CDR2 sequences are DFQATT and SNEGSKA (reference sequence). The CDR3 region is CSAREPGTGNTEAFF.

CDR3 residues: CASSKDSSYRHEQYF. V is TRBV12-3 or TRBV12-4 and J is TRBJ2-7; TCRdb's D gene call, TRBD1, goes unchecked for lack of DNA. CDR3 size: 15 residues.

The V and J genes are TRBV15 and TRBJ2-3; the TRBD1 assignment by TCRdb is unverifiable without DNA. The CDR3 has 15 residues. From germline, CDR1 is LNHNV and CDR2 YYDKDF (reference sequence). This CDR3 reads CATRPGQPAPDTQYF.

The chain joins TRBV6-5 to TRBJ1-4. The V gene's germline CDR1 is MNHEY and CDR2 SVGAGI. CDR3 length: 15 amino acids. The CDR3 here is CASSYRQTTNEKLFF.

The V gene is TRBV6-2 or TRBV6-3, the J gene TRBJ2-2; TCRdb calls TRBD1, which cannot be checked without DNA. Germline V CDR1 and CDR2: MNHEY, SVGEGT. This CDR3 is built from 14 residues. CDR3 in amino acids: CASRWTANTGELFF.

Frequency places this clonotype as medium-sized. The J gene is TRBJ1-1, the V gene TRBV27. CDR1 is MNHEY and CDR2 is SMNVEV in the germline V gene (reference sequence). The CDR3 is 13 amino acids. The CDR3 reads CASSLGPNTEAFF.

This chain links TRBV12-3 or TRBV12-4 with TRBJ2-5; as DNA is missing, the TRBD2 call by TCRdb cannot be tested. The CDR3 sequence is 17 residues long. The CDR3 protein is CASSSQGLAGREETQYF.

According to its frequency, this clonotype is medium-sized. This rearrangement joins TRBV29-1 to TRBJ2-1; TCRdb reports TRBD1, a call that lacks DNA to check it against. Germline CDR1 reads SQVTM; CDR2 reads ANQGSEA. This CDR3 has 14 residues. CDR3 sequence: CSESGDSSYNEQFF.

The CDR3 loop is CIARASRQETQYF. The genes are TRBV20-1 and TRBJ2-7; no DNA is available, so the TRBD1 call from TCRdb remains unchecked. Per germline, CDR1 DFQATT and CDR2 SNEGSKA (reference sequence). The CDR3 totals 13 residues.